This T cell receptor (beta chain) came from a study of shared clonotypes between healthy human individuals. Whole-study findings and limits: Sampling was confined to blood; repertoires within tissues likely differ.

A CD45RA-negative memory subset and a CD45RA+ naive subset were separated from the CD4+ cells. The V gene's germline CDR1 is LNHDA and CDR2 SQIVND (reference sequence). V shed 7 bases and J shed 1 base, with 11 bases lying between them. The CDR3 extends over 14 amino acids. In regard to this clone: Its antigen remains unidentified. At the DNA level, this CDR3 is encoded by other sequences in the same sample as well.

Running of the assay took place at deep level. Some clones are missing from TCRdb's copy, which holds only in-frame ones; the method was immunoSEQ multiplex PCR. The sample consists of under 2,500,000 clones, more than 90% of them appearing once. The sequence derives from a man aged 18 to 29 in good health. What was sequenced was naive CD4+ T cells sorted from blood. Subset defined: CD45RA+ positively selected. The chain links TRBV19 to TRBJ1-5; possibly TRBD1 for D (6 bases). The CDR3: CASTTTGSNQPQHF. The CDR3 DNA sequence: TGTGCCAGTACTACTACAGGGAGCAATCAGCCCCAGCATTTT.